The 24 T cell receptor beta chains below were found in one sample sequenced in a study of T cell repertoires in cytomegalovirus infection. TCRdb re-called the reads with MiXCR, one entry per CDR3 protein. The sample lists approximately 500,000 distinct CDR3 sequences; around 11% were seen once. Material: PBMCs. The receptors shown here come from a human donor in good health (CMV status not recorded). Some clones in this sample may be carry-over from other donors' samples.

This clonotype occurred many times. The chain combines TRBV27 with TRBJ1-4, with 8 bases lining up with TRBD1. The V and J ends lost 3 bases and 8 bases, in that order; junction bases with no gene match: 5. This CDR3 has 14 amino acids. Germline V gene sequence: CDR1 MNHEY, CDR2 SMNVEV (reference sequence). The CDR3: CASSLDRVAEKLFF. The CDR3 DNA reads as TGTGCCAGCAGTTTGGACAGGGTTGCCGAAAAACTGTTTTTT.

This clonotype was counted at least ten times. The CDR3: CASSLPQGLSGLNEQFF. Here the CDR3 DNA reads TGTGCCAGCTCACTTCCGCAGGGACTAAGTGGCCTCAATGAGCAGTTCTTC. The rearrangement uses TRBV18 and TRBJ2-1, with 7 nucleotides matching TRBD2. V gave up 4 bases and J gave up 6 bases; unmatched junction bases: 15. The length of the CDR3 is 17 residues. The germline CDR1 and CDR2 sequences are KGHSH and LQKENI.

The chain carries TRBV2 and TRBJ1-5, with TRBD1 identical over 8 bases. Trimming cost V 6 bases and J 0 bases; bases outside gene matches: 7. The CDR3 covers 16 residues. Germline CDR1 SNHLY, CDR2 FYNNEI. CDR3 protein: CASRLIQGASNQPQHF. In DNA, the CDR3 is TGTGCCAGCAGGCTAATTCAGGGGGCTAGCAATCAGCCCCAGCATTTT.

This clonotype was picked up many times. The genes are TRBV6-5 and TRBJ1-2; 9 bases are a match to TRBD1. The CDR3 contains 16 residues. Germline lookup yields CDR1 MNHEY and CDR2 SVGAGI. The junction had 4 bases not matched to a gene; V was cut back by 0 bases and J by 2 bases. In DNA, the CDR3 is TGTGCCAGCAGTTACTCAGGGGACAGGGTAAACTATGGCTACACCTTC. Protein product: CASSYSGDRVNYGYTF.

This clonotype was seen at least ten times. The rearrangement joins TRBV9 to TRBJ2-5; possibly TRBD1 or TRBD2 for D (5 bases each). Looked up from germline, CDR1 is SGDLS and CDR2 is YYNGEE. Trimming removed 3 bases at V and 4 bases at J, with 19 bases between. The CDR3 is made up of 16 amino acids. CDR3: CASSAQGRTSGETQYF. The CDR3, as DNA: TGTGCCAGCAGCGCTCAGGGACGCACTTCGGGAGAGACCCAGTACTTC. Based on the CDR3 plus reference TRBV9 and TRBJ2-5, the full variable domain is DSGVTQTPKHLITATGQRVTLRCSPRSGDLSVYWYQQSLDQGLQFLIQYYNGEERAKGNILERFSAQQFPDLHSELNLSSLELGDSALYFCASSAQGRTSGETQYFGPGTRLLVL.

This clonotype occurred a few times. CDR3 loop: CASSLMRRGGGGEQYF. DNA for the CDR3: TGTGCCAGCAGCCTCATGCGGAGGGGAGGAGGAGGCGAGCAGTACTTC. This chain connects TRBV14 to TRBJ2-7; tentative D call: TRBD2 (6 bases). Germline V gene lookup returns CDR1 SGHDN and CDR2 FVKESK. This CDR3 region has 16 residues. V shed 4 bases and J shed 6 bases, with 22 bases lying between them.

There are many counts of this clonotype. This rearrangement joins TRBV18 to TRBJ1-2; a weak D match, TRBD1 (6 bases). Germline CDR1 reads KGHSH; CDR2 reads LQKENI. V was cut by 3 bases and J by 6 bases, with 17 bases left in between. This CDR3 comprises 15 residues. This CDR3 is CASSPDRLAPNGYTF. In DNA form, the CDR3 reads TGTGCCAGCTCACCCGACAGGCTTGCCCCAAATGGCTACACCTTC.

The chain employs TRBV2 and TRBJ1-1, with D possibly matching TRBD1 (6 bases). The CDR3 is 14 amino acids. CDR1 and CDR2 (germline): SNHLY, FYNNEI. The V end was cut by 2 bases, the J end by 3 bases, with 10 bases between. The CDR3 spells CASSEPRGDTEAFF. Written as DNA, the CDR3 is TGTGCCAGCAGTGAACCCAGGGGAGACACTGAAGCTTTCTTT.

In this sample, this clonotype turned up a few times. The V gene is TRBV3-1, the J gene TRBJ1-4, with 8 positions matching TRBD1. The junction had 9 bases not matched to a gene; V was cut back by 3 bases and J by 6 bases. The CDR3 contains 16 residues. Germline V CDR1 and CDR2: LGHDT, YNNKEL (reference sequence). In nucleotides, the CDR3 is TGTGCCAGCAGCCAGGACCGGGACAGGAGTCATGAAAAACTGTTTTTT. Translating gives CASSQDRDRSHEKLFF.

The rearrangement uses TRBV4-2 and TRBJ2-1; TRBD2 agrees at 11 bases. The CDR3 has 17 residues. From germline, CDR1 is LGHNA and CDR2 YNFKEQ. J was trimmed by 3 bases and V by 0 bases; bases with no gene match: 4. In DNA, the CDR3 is TGTGCCAGCAGCCAAGAGGGACTAGCGGCTTTCTACAATGAGCAGTTCTTC. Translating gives CASSQEGLAAFYNEQFF.

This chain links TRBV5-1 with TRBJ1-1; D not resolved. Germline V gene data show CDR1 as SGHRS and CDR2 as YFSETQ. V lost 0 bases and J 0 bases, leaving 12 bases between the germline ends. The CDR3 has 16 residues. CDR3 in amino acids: CASSLGTGAMNTEAFF. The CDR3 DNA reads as TGCGCCAGCAGCTTGGGAACGGGAGCCATGAACACTGAAGCTTTCTTT.

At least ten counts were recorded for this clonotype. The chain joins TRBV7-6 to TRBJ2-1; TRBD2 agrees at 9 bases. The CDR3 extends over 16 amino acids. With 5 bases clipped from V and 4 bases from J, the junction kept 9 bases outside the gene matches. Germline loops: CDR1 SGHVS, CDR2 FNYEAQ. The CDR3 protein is CASSPAPAGGYNEQFF. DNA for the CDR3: TGTGCCAGCAGCCCGGCTCCAGCGGGGGGTTACAATGAGCAGTTCTTC.

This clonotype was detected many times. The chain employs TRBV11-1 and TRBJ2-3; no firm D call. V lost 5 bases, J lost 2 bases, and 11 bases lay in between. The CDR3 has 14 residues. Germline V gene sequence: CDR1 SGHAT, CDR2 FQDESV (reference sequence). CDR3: CASSTQKSTDTQYF. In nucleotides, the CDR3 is TGTGCCAGCAGCACACAAAAGTCCACAGATACGCAGTATTTT.

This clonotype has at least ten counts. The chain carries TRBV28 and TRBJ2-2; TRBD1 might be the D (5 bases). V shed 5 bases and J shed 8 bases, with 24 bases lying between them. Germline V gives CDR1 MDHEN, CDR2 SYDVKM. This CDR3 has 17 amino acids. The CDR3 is CASSPYAGRISTGELFF. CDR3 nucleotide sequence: TGTGCCAGCAGTCCCTACGCAGGGCGGATTTCGACAGGGGAGCTGTTTTTT.

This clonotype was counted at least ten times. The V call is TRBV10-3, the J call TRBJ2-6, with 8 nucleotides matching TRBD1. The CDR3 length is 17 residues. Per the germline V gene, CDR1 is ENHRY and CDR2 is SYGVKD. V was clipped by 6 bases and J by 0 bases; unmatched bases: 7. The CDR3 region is CAISSGQGRSGANVLTF. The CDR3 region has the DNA TGTGCCATCAGCAGTGGACAGGGTCGCTCTGGGGCCAACGTCCTGACTTTC.

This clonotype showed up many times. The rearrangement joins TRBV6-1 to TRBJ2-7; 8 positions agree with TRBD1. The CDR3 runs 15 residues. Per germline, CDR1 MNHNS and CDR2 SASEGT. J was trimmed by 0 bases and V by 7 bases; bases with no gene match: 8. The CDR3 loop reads CASTDNRGVSYEQYF. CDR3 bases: TGTGCCAGCACCGATAACAGGGGGGTCTCCTACGAGCAGTACTTC.

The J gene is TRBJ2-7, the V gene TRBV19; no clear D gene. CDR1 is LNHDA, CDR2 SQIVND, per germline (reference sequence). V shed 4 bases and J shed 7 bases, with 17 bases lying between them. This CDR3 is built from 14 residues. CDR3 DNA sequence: TGTGCCAGTAGTACCGCGCCCCAAGTGGGGGAGCAGTACTTC. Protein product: CASSTAPQVGEQYF.

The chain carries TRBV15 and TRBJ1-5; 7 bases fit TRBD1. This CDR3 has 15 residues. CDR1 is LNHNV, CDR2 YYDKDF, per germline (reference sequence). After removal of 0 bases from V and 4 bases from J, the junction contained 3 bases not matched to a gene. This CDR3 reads CATSRDLQGNQPQHF. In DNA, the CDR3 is TGTGCCACCAGCAGAGATCTACAGGGGAATCAGCCCCAGCATTTT.

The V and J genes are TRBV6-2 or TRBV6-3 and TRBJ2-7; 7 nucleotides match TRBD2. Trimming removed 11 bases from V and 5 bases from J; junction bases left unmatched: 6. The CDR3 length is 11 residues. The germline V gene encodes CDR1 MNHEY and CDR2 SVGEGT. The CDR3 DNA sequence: TGTGCCTCGACGCGGGGGAACGAGCAGTACTTC. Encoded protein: CASTRGNEQYF.

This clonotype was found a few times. The CDR3 loop is CASRGAAGTDTQYF. The DNA for the CDR3 is TGTGCCAGTAGAGGAGCAGCCGGCACAGATACGCAGTATTTT. V and J are TRBV19 and TRBJ2-3; D not resolved. The CDR3 runs to 14 residues. Germline CDR1 reads LNHDA; CDR2 reads SQIVND (reference sequence). V dropped 6 bases and J dropped 1 base, with 11 bases sitting between them.

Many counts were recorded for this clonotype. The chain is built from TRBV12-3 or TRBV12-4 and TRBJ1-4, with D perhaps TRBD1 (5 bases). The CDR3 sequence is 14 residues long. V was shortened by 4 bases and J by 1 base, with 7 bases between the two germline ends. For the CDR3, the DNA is TGTGCCAGCAGTTGGGGGGGAACTAATGAAAAACTGTTTTTT. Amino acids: CASSWGGTNEKLFF.

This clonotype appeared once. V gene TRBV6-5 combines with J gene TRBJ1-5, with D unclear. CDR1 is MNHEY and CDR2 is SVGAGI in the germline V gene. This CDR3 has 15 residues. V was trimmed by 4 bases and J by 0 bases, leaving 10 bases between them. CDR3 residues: CASSSSYYSNQPQHF. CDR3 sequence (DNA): TGTGCCAGCAGTTCCTCCTATTATAGCAATCAGCCCCAGCATTTT.

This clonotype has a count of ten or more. The CDR3 DNA is TGTGCCAGCAGCCAATACTACGAGCAGTACTTC. As protein: CASSQYYEQYF. The chain has TRBV14 and TRBJ2-7; D ambiguous. The CDR3 runs to 11 residues. Trimming removed 2 bases from V and 3 bases from J, with 2 bases in between. Germline values: CDR1 SGHDN, CDR2 FVKESK. The complete variable domain, with remaining parts taken from reference TRBV14 and TRBJ2-7, reads EAGVTQFPSHSVIEKGQTVTLRCDPISGHDNLYWYRRVMGKEIKFLLHFVKESKQDESGMPNNRFLAERTGGTYSTLKVQPAELEDSGVYFCASSQYYEQYFGPGTRLTVT.

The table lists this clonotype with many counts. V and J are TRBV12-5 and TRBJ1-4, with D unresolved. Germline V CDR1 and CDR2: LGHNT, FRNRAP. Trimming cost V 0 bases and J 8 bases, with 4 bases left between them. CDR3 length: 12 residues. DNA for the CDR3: TGTGCTAGTGGTTTGGTACAAGAAAAACTGTTTTTT. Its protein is CASGLVQEKLFF.